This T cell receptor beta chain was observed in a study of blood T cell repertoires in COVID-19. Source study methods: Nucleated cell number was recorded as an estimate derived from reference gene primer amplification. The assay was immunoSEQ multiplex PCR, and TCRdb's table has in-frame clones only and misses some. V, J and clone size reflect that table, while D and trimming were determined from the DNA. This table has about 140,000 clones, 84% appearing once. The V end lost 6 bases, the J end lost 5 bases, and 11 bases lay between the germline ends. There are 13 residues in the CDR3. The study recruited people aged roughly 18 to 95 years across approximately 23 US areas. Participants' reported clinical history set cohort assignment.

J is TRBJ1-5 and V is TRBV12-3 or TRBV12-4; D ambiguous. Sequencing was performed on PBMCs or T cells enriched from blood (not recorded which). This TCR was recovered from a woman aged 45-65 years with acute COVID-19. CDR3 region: CASSLTRDQPQHF. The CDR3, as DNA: TGTGCCAGCAGCCTAACCCGGGATCAGCCCCAGCATTTT.